This paragraph reports one T cell receptor (beta chain). Its specificity is not known. The sample belongs to a study of cytomegalovirus exposure and HLA in healthy donors. Findings and limits, study-wide: DRB1 showed the most TCR associations and HLA-C the fewest in a later analysis, as rates varied by HLA locus. When presence/absence was analysed, sequencing depth was taken to be roughly uniform across donors. CMV serostatus was the sole immune exposure data available.

PCR employed 60 Vbeta and 13 Jbeta primers. The protocol was immunoSEQ multiplex PCR, while the TCRdb copy is restricted to in-frame clones and leaves out a portion. The sample consists of roughly 170,000 clones, roughly 80% of them appearing once. With 4 bases clipped from V and 1 base from J, the junction kept 4 bases outside the gene matches. The CDR3 sequence is 15 residues long. Germline V gene sequence: CDR1 SGHNT, CDR2 YYREEE (reference sequence). This TCR came from a woman aged 50 to 60 in good health and CMV-seropositive. What was sequenced was PBMCs. This chain uses TRBV5-4 with TRBJ1-2; 10 bases match TRBD1. CDR3 protein: CASSAGTGDNYGYTF. CDR3 nucleotides: TGTGCCAGCAGCGCCGGGACAGGGGATAACTATGGCTACACCTTC.